The clone carrying this T cell receptor (beta chain) was observed a handful of times. The antigen remains unidentified. Generation of TCR cDNA used 5'RACE template switching (which added a universal primer site and UMIs). TCRdb re-derived calls from the 5' RACE reads in MiXCR, one entry per CDR3 protein. In the table there are around 320,000 distinct CDR3 sequences, roughly 8.7% of which are singletons. This sample stems from a study of T cells after yellow fever vaccination. Regarding the study as a whole: Repertoires obtained by FACS sorting could include abundant clonotypes that entered as contaminants from the bulk population. Faster peaking, at day 5 versus 15, marked a secondary response that was weaker. Some clonotypes were seen in both the CD4 and the CD8 compartments. These made up a small share and likely arose from convergent recombination.

Per the germline V gene, CDR1 is SGHNT and CDR2 is YENEEA. Losses at the gene ends were 5 bases for V and 0 bases for J; bases not matched to a gene: 5. This CDR3 contains 16 residues. The chain recombines TRBV11-3 with TRBJ2-1, with 9 bases matching TRBD2. The receptor's source is a man aged 18 to 29 who received the YFV17D yellow fever vaccine. Sequenced here: CD4+ T cells sorted from PBMCs, sampled 5 days after the yellow fever booster vaccination. In DNA form, the CDR3 reads TGTGCCAGCAGCCGAGCGGGGGGCCACTCCTACAATGAGCAGTTCTTC. Protein product: CASSRAGGHSYNEQFF.